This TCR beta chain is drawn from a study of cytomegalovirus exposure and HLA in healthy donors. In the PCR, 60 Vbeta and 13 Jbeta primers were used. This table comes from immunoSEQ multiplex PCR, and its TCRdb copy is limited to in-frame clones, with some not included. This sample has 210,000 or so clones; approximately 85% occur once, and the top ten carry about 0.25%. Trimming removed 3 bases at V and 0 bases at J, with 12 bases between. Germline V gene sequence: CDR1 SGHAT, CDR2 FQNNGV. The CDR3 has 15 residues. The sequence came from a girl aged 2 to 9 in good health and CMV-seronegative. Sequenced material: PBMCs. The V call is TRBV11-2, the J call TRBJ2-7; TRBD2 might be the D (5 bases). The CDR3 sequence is CASSFAGMSSYEQYF. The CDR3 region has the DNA TGTGCCAGCAGCTTTGCCGGGATGAGCTCCTACGAGCAGTACTTC. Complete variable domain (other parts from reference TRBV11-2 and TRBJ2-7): EAGVAQSPRYKIIEKRQSVAFWCNPISGHATLYWYQQILGQGPKLLIQFQNNGVVDDSQLPKDRFSAERLKGVDSTLKIQPAKLEDSAVYLCASSFAGMSSYEQYFGPGTRLTVT.